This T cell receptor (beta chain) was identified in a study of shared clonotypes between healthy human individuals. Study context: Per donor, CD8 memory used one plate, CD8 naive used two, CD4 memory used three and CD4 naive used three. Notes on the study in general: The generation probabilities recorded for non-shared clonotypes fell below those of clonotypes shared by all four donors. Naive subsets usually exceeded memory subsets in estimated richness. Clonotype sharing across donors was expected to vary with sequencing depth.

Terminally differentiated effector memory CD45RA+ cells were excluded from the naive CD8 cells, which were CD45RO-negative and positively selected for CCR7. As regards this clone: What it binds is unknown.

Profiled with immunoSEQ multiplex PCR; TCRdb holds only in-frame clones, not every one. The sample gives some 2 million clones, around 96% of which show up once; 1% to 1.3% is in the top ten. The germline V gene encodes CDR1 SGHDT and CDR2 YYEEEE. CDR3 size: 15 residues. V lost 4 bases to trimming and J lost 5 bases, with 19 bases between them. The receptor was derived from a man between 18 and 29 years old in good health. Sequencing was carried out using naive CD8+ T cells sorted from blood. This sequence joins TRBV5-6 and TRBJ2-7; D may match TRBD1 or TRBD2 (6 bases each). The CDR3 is CASSPEGGSDDEQYF. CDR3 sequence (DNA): TGTGCCAGCAGCCCGGAGGGGGGTAGTGACGACGAGCAGTACTTC.